The rows below give T cell receptor beta chains drawn from one sample of a study of vaccination and CD4 T cells after COVID-19. Antigens for these TCRs are unknown. MiXCR was run by TCRdb on the PCR reads, yielding one entry per CDR3 protein. Here the sample spans approximately 13,000 distinct CDR3 sequences, approximately 52% being singletons. Sequenced material: CD4+ T cells from blood, cultured in vitro. These receptors were taken from a human donor who had recovered from COVID-19. The CDR3 runs from the conserved cysteine through the conserved F or W. Each record gives: V gene, J gene, D gene, clone size, CDR3 DNA, CDR3 protein. D genes are given only for firm matches. Size values are once, few and many counts, or a class for expanded clones, and some rows have none.

>TRBV28|TRBJ2-7|TRBD2|once
TGTGCCAGCAGTTTAGGACTAGGTCTCGAGCAGTACTTC
CASSLGLGLEQYF
>TRBV2|TRBJ1-2|TRBD1|NA
TGTGCCAGCAGTGGCGACAGGGCCTATGGCTACACCTTC
CASSGDRAYGYTF
>TRBV9|TRBJ1-6|NA|NA
TGTGCCAGCAGCGTAGAGCGAACAAATTCACCCCTCCACTTT
CASSVERTNSPLHF
>TRBV10-3|TRBJ2-2|TRBD1|NA
TGTGCCATCAGATCGGACAGGGGAAACACCGGGGAGCTGTTTTTT
CAIRSDRGNTGELFF
>TRBV29-1|TRBJ1-2|NA|NA
TGCACCACCGAACAGGGTATTAACTATGGCTACACCTTC
CTTEQGINYGYTF
>TRBV7-2|TRBJ1-1|NA|few
TGTGCCAGCAGACGGAGGCGGGACAACACTGAAGCTTTCTTT
CASRRRRDNTEAFF
>TRBV5-1|TRBJ2-1|NA|few
TGCGCCAGCAAGGGGGGCGGGGATGAGCAGTTCTTC
CASKGGGDEQFF
>TRBV7-9|TRBJ1-6|NA|NA
TGTGCCAGCAGGGGGGGAGGGTCGGGATCACCCCTCCACTTT
CASRGGGSGSPLHF
>TRBV2|TRBJ2-3|NA|medium-sized
TGTGCCAGCACCTACTGGGGGGTGCAGTATTTT
CASTYWGVQYF
>TRBV11-3|TRBJ2-4|NA|NA
TGTGCCAGCAGCCCTCCCCCAAATTTAGCCAAAAACATTCAGTACTTC
CASSPPPNLAKNIQYF
>TRBV11-2|TRBJ1-6|TRBD1|NA
TGTGCCAGCAGCCTGGGGACAGGAGTACTCAATTCACCCCTCCACTTT
CASSLGTGVLNSPLHF